This T cell receptor beta chain is from a study of cytomegalovirus exposure and HLA in healthy donors (dated by TCRdb to about 2017). In the study overall: In an earlier analysis of approximately 500 of the donors, 276 Gb of sequence data and roughly 100 million unique TCR beta sequences from roughly 190 million T cells were reported. The genetic ancestry cluster associated with self-reported Caucasian donors included around four fifths of the 300 to 400 genotyped donors. HLA typing covered class I and class II loci at four-digit resolution. Because of strong linkage in the cohort, five DR-DQ haplotypes were treated as single units for association and clustering. Roughly 290 gigabases of sequencing data and 70 million to 95 million unique TCR sequences made up an early release that covered over 550 HLA-typed donors. High-throughput TCR immunosequencing, statistical association of individual TCRs with disease status, and machine learning were combined to predict cytomegalovirus infection status. Alongside the repertoire data, information on donor age, sex, ethnicity and CMV serostatus was compiled. To decide whether each TCR beta V gene segment behaved as functional or pseudogenic, an earlier analysis of fewer than 750 of the donors relied on high-throughput TCR beta sequencing. Using immunosequencing, the study profiled T cell repertoires from 550 to 750 subjects and related those repertoires to cytomegalovirus serostatus. A later analysis re-examined previously published TCR beta repertoires from hundreds of donors and added high-resolution HLA genotyping to investigate patterns of TCR occurrence. Typing coverage varied by locus: about 620-630 donors for A, B, C, DRB1 and DQB1; roughly 500 for DQA1; over 600 for DPA1; 450 to 480 for DPB1. Across around 400 genotyped donors of the cohort, an average of 235,054 unique TCR beta nucleotide sequences per donor were sequenced, and 15% to 20% of those sequences were non-productive. All discovery cohort repertoires had been generated using a single sequencing platform. In the later analysis, no new phenotypic data were used to find candidate immune exposures; instead, reliance was placed on TCR beta sequences and their occurrence across donors. Genome-wide SNP genotypes for about 60% of the roughly 670 donors were used in a later genetic analysis, which treated that subset as a discovery cohort. In addition to the first cohort of 650 to 800 subjects, a separate validation cohort of under 150 different subjects was used. The study aimed to test whether cataloging public T cell receptors could reveal signatures of past pathogen exposure. Overall study outcomes, separate from this receptor: A group of highly shared sequence variants was considered likely to be a technical artifact of the sequencing pipeline. A later analysis reported that several top co-occurrence clusters appeared linked to parvovirus B19, influenza, CMV and Epstein-Barr virus. Because HLA typing was missing for some donors at each locus, association tests included only the typed subset. A few of the identified cytomegalovirus-associated TCR beta chains were confirmed in vitro to be specific for cytomegalovirus antigens. According to a later analysis, TCR association rates differed among HLA loci, with DRB1 alleles showing the most associated TCRs and HLA-C alleles showing the fewest. An association between a missense DCLRE1C variant and V-gene and J-gene trimming of TCR beta chains was found in a later genetic analysis and replicated in an independent cohort. A total of about 150 TCR beta chains were listed by the study as associated with cytomegalovirus. While some public TCRs were present in many individuals, most TCR sequences turned up only very rarely across donors. At a false discovery rate of 0.05, a later analysis linked about 16,000 TCR beta sequences to specific HLA alleles. Compared with the 666-donor mean, donors in an Asian-associated ancestry cluster had fewer N-insertions in productive TCRs, according to a later genetic analysis. In a later analysis, HLA-associated TCR beta chains were found to be more clonally expanded and to have lower generation probabilities than equally common non-associated chains. The presence/absence analyses assumed that sequencing depth was roughly uniform across donors, and that assumption may not be true. According to a later analysis, most CMV-associated TCR beta chains appeared to be HLA-restricted, and the HLA associations seemed to be driven largely by CMV exposure. Some IMGT-functional V segments, including TRBV6-2 and TRBV6-3, could not be distinguished by the 87-base-pair reads and were therefore excluded. Linkage disequilibrium might explain the correlated functional status among segregating V segments, but an unknown experimental factor could not be excluded. Only TCR beta chains were sequenced in this cohort, and the absence of alpha or paired-chain data limited detectable features. An earlier analysis of approximately 540 of the donors showed that most TCR beta V segments appeared in productive rearrangements either about 87% or about 30% of the time, which broadly matched IMGT annotations. When HLA alleles, especially DR and DQ, strongly co-occurred, attributing TCR associations to individual alleles was difficult. The authors suggested that the approach could potentially be generalized to other disease states and immunological phenotypes. The classifier was reported to diagnose cytomegalovirus status with high specificity and sensitivity in both the original cohort and the validation cohort. CMV serostatus was the only immune exposure information available for the cohort. Because counts were too low, 15 to 20 rarely observed V segments, including chromosome 9 orphons, were left out of the earlier analysis of roughly 600 of the donors. A further reported finding was that TCR beta sequences accurately predicted the HLA-A and HLA-B alleles for most subjects in the first cohort.

CDR1 and CDR2 (SGHVS, FQNEAQ) derive from the germline V gene. The CDR3 contains 16 residues, cysteine and phenylalanine counted. Here the CDR3 DNA is all that survives: 48 bases in frame from base 1. The V end loses 5 bases and the J end loses 1 base, and a stretch of 15 bases separates them. The cohort comprised fewer than 750 healthy bone marrow donors. At the time of sampling, every cohort member was nominally healthy, though immune exposures that went unrecorded were likely present. The donor was CMV seronegative and was included in the group of over 300 seronegative cohort members. Every donor gave a peripheral blood sample, and the peripheral blood mononuclear cells from that sample were used for TCR beta sequencing. The Qiagen DNeasy Blood Extraction Kit was used to extract genomic DNA from the blood cell samples. Preparation of the library involved the immunoSEQ multiplex PCR assay. A mixture of 60 forward primers for TCR Vbeta segments and 13 reverse primers for TCR Jbeta segments was used in the multiplex PCR. Amplification of the CDR3 region of rearranged TCR beta genes was performed with a multiplex PCR assay on genomic DNA. The amplified TCR beta libraries were sequenced on the Illumina HiSeq System as 87-base-pair reads. Per the original workflow: A later analysis tallied 75 million to 95 million unique TCR beta chains across the 660 or so repertoires, and around 12 million of those chains were shared by two or more donors. To remove PCR and sequencing errors, raw reads were error-corrected and collapsed into unique sequences using a nearest-neighbor algorithm that merged closely related sequences. V, D and J gene segments were assigned by aligning CDR3 sequences to IMGT reference sequences. For a sequence to be retained, a match of at least six nucleotides was required to both a V gene segment and a J gene segment. Rearrangements were called productive when the CDR3 lacked stop codons and stayed in frame with V and J; all others were non-productive. Following IMGT convention, CDR3 was defined as the stretch from the second conserved V-encoded cysteine to the conserved J-encoded phenylalanine. In an earlier analysis of around 570 of the donors, sequences lacking an unambiguous match to a single V gene segment were excluded. In an earlier analysis of approximately 610 of the donors, V segments were called functional above 56.7% productive rearrangements and were called segregating when the between-donor standard deviation exceeded 5%. A statistical classification framework was developed to diagnose cytomegalovirus status using the catalog of TCR beta chain sequences. A later analysis assigned V and J genes by comparing TCR nucleotide sequences with IMGT/GENE-DB human TR gene sequences. Using the TCRdist pipeline, a later analysis assigned CDR3 sequences along with most-parsimonious VDJ recombination scenarios. In a later analysis, each TCR beta chain was defined by its CDR3 amino acid sequence together with its V-gene family, and reads without a unique V-gene family were excluded. As a way to deal with suspected cross-contamination and a sequencing artifact, a later analysis dropped nearly 600 nucleotide sequences that were highly shared and had low generation probability. For each public chain, a later analysis derived a clonal expansion index from normalized ranks of inferred template counts within each repertoire. In a later analysis, generation probabilities were computed with a VDJ recombination model fitted to out-of-frame rearrangements, and the resulting probabilities were checked against IGoR. Hypergeometric tests were used in a later analysis to score TCR-TCR, TCR-HLA and TCR-CMV co-occurrence, with a repertoire-size bias correction applied to the TCR pairs. To estimate false discovery rates, a later analysis permuted the HLA or CMV assignments 20 times. In a later analysis, co-occurring TCRs were grouped using DBSCAN, with TCRdist sequence similarity added in when clustering inside HLA-allele-positive subsets. For co-occurrence clustering, repertoires with fewer than 30,000 or more than 120,000 public chains were excluded, along with four or five repertoires with anomalous nucleotide sharing. In its TCRdb copy, this immuneACCESS table keeps in-frame sequences only and misses some clones. Where compared with another copy, unresolved V genes explain less than half of these, and the others have no known cause. From that table come the V and J calls and clone size; the DNA was used to work out D and trimming. In all, the sample holds 150,000 to 200,000 clones, and roughly 80% of those were seen once. About 0.25% of the sample rests with the top ten.

As for this clone: The antigen this receptor binds is unknown. Base qualities are not at hand, and no much larger clone is one base apart.

Source material: PBMCs. The clonotype originates from a boy aged 10-17 years in good health and CMV-seronegative. The rearranged chain carries TRBV7-8 and TRBJ1-3; TRBD1 is perhaps the D gene, given 6 matching bases. In nucleotides, the sequence is TGTGCCAGCAGCCTCCGGGACATACCTTCTGGAAACACCATATATTTT. Its amino acids are CASSLRDIPSGNTIYF.